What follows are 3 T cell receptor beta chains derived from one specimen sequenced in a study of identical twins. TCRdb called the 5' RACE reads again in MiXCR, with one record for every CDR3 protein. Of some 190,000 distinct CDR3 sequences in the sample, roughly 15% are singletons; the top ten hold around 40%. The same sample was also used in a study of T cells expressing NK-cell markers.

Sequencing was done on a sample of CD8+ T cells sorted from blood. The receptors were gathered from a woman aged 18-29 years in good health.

DNA for the CDR3: TGTGCCAGCAGCGTCGGGGGAAGCCCAGGGATCCTCGCGGCCACAGATACGCAGTATTTT. This codes for CASSVGGSPGILAATDTQYF. This chain links TRBV9 with TRBJ2-3; D is perhaps TRBD2 (6 bases). This CDR3 comprises 20 residues. V lost 2 bases and J lost 2, with 27 bases in between. CDR1 is SGDLS, CDR2 YYNGEE, per germline.

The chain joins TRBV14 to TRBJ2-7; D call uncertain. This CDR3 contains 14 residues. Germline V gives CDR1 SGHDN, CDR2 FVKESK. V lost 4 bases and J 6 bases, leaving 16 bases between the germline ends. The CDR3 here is CASSLSGLLSEQYF. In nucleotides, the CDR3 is TGTGCCAGCAGCCTATCTGGGTTACTTTCCGAGCAGTACTTC. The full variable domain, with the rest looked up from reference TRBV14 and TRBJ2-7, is EAGVTQFPSHSVIEKGQTVTLRCDPISGHDNLYWYRRVMGKEIKFLLHFVKESKQDESGMPNNRFLAERTGGTYSTLKVQPAELEDSGVYFCASSLSGLLSEQYFGPGTRLTVT.

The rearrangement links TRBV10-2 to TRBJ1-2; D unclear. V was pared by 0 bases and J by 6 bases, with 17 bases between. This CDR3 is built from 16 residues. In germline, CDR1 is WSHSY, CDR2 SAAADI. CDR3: CASSESFVWAPHGYTF. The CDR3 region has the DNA TGCGCCAGCAGTGAGTCGTTTGTGTGGGCTCCCCATGGCTACACCTTC.